The sequence of this T cell receptor beta chain was determined in a study of molecular identifiers for immune sequencing clone quantification. V was clipped by 3 bases and J by 0 bases, with 11 bases between them. The germline CDR1 and CDR2 sequences are SEHNR and FQNEAQ (reference sequence). The CDR3 sequence is 15 residues long. Whole-study findings and limits: Barcode collisions between identical TCR molecules could shrink estimates of highly expanded clone sizes.

Naive CD8 T cells were FACS-sorted by CD8+CD4-CCR7+CD45RA+ markers. On this clonotype: Its antigen is currently unknown.

TCRdb analysed the PCR reads with MiXCR anew, one entry per CDR3 protein. In the table there are some 580,000 distinct CDR3 sequences, 25% of which are singletons. The V gene is TRBV7-9, the J gene TRBJ1-2, with D perhaps matching TRBD1 (5 bases). This sequence was found in a human donor in good health. Some libraries in this study had Jurkat cell RNA spiked in. The source material was naive CD8+ T cells from blood, with Jurkat cell RNA spiked in. Regarding subset: FACS-sorted CD8+CD4-CCR7+CD45RA+ naive T cells. The CDR3 region has the DNA TGTGCCAGCAGCTTTACGGGGCAACCTAACTATGGCTACACCTTC. This codes for CASSFTGQPNYGYTF. Complete variable domain (other parts from reference TRBV7-9 and TRBJ1-2): DTGVSQNPRHKITKRGQNVTFRCDPISEHNRLYWYRQTLGQGPEFLTYFQNEAQLEKSRLLSDRFSAERPKGSFSTLEIQRTEQGDSAMYLCASSFTGQPNYGYTFGSGTRLTVV.